Sequencing of this T cell receptor beta chain was carried out in a study of cytomegalovirus exposure and HLA in healthy donors. Study-wide findings and caveats: Prior analysis indicated that the majority of TCR beta V segments exhibited productivity approximately 87% or approximately 30% of the time. It was in a later analysis that TCR association rates were seen to vary by HLA locus, highest for DRB1 and lowest for HLA-C. It was only CMV serostatus that was available as immune exposure information.

The PCR made use of 60 Vbeta and 13 Jbeta primers. The repertoire was sequenced with immunoSEQ multiplex PCR; TCRdb's copy has only in-frame clones and lacks some. The table has 100,000 to 150,000 clones, over 65% seen once; the top ten hold 4%. While unrecorded immune exposures were likely, the donors were nominally healthy when sampled. As for this clone: Its specificity is not known.

The CDR3 totals 16 residues. V lost 2 bases and J lost 6; bases outside the gene matches: 6. Germline V gene lookup returns CDR1 MNHEY and CDR2 SVGAGI. This clonotype was obtained from a man in his forties in good health and CMV-seropositive. The sample consisted of PBMCs. V is TRBV6-5 and J is TRBJ2-3; 12 positions agree with TRBD2. Written as DNA, the CDR3 is TGTGCCAGCAGTTACAACGGACTAGCGGGGAAGGATACGCAGTATTTT. Translated: CASSYNGLAGKDTQYF.